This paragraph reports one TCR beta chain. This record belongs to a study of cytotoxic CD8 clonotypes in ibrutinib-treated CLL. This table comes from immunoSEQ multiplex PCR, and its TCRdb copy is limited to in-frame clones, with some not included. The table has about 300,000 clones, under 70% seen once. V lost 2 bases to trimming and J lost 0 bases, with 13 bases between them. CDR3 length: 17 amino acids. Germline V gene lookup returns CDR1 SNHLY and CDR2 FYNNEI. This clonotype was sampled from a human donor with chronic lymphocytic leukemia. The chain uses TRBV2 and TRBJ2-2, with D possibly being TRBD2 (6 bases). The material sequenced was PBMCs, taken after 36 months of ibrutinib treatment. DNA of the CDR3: TGTGCCAGCAGTGAAAGCTGGGGCGGGGCGAACACCGGGGAGCTGTTTTTT. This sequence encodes CASSESWGGANTGELFF.